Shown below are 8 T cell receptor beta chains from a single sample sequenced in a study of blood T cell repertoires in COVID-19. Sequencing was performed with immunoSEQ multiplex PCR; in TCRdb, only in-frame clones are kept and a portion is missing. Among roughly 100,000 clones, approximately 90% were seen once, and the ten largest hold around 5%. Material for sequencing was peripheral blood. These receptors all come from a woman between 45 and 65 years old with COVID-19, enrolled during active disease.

CDR3 DNA sequence: TGCGCCAGCAGCCAGGGACAGGCTCCGGGGTATGGCTACACCTTC. This gives the protein CASSQGQAPGYGYTF. The chain recombines TRBV4-1 with TRBJ1-2; TRBD1 agrees at 8 bases. Germline-derived CDR1 and CDR2 are MGHRA and YSYEKL. The CDR3 covers 15 residues. V shed 3 bases and J 5 bases; nucleotides not matched to a gene: 8.

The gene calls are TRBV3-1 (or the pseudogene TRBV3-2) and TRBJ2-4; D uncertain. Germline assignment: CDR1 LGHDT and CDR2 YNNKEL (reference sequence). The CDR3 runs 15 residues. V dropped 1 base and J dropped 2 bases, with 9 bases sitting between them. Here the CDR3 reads CASSQVSLTKNIQYF. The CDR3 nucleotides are TGTGCCAGCAGCCAAGTGAGTTTAACCAAAAACATTCAGTACTTC.

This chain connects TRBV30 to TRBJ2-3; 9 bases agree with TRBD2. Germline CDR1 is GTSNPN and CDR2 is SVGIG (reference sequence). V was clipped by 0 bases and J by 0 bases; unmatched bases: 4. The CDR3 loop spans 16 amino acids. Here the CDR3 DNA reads TGTGCCTGGAGTGTAGTAGCGGGGGCTAGCACAGATACGCAGTATTTT. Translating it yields CAWSVVAGASTDTQYF.

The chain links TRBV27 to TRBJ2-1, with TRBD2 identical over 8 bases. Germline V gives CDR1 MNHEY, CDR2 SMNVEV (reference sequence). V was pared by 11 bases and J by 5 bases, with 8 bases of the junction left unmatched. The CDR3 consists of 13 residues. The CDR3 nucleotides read TGTGCCCCCCCCCGGGGGGGGGACAATGAGCAGTTCTTC. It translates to CAPPRGGDNEQFF.

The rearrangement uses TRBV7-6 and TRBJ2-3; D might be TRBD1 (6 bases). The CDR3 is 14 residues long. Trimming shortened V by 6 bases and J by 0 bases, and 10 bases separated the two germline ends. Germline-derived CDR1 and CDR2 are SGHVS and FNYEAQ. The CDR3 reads CASSQGSSTDTQYF. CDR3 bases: TGTGCCAGCAGTCAGGGGAGTAGCACAGATACGCAGTATTTT.

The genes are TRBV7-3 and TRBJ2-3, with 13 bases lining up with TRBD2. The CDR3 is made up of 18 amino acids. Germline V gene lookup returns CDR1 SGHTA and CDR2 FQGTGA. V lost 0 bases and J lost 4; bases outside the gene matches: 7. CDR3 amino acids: CASSLTSGLAGRADTQYF. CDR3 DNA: TGTGCCAGCAGCTTAACGTCGGGACTAGCGGGGAGGGCAGATACGCAGTATTTT.

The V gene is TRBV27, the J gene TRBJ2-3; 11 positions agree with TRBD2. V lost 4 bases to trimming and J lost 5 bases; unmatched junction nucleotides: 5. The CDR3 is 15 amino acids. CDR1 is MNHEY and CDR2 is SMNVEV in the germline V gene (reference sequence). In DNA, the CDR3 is TGTGCCAGCAGTTACCGACTAGCGGGACGAGATACGCAGTATTTT. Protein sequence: CASSYRLAGRDTQYF.

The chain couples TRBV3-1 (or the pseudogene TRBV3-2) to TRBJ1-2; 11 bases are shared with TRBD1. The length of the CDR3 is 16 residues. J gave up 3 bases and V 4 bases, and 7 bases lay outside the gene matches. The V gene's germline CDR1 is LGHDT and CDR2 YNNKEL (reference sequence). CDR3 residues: CASSLGDRGTYYGYTF. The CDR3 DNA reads TGTGCCAGCAGCCTCGGGGACAGGGGGACTTACTATGGCTACACCTTC.